The clone carrying this T cell receptor beta chain was detected many times. No antigen is known for it. This sample was included in a study of Graves' ophthalmopathy and Graves' hyperthyroidism. From RNA, the CDR3 regions of TCR beta chains were amplified and sequenced. An initial RT-PCR round employing HTBI primers preceded a second-round multiplex PCR. One entry per CDR3 protein results from TCRdb running MiXCR on the multiplex PCR reads. This sample has 400,000 or so distinct CDR3 sequences, with 15% found just once. General observations from the study: Blood also contained most of the expanded thyroid clonotypes above 0.001 frequency. Both a roughly 70% sensitivity and an approximately 74% specificity characterized the model's predictions of ophthalmopathy progression.

Ophthalmopathy absent within 18 months of follow-up marked hyperthyroidism as stable. V gave up 5 bases and J gave up 2 bases; unmatched junction bases: 12. The length of the CDR3 is 15 residues. CDR1 is SQVTM and CDR2 is ANQGSEA in the germline V gene. Sequencing was done on a sample of peripheral blood. This chain joins TRBV29-1 and TRBJ2-7, with 7 bases lining up with TRBD1. The source of this sequence is a woman aged 18-29 years with stable Graves' hyperthyroidism. CDR3 in amino acids: CSVQSFGTVPYEQYF. DNA for the CDR3: TGCAGCGTTCAGAGCTTTGGGACAGTTCCCTACGAGCAGTACTTC.